This T cell receptor (beta chain) stems from a study of tumor and adjacent non-tumor tissue in lung cancer. Study overall: Histology: around twelve adenocarcinoma, a couple of squamous cell carcinoma, 1 small cell lung cancer. Stage I to III disease affected about nine men and roughly five women aged about 31 to 80. Each sample yielded 4 million to 4.5 million productive TCRbeta reads on average.

Whole-study results and caveats: Patients with more diverse tumor TCRs had worse survival.

The library came from three nested PCR rounds adapted from ARM-PCR protocols. TCRdb re-derived calls from the multiplex PCR reads in MiXCR, one entry per CDR3 protein. Found here are 90,000 to 100,000 distinct CDR3 sequences, 80% of them singletons; the top ten hold about 29%. A note on this clonotype: Its matching antigen is unknown.

Germline V lookup: CDR1 SGHDT, CDR2 YYEEEE. The trim removed 5 bases at V and 9 bases at J, leaving 11 bases unmatched. The CDR3 runs 15 residues. No cell sorting was done before RNA was extracted from the tissue. More than 3 cm separated this lung sample from the edge of the tumor. The sequencing sample was made of distant non-tumor lung tissue. The chain employs TRBV5-6 and TRBJ2-1; 10 nucleotides match TRBD2. The TCR sequence derives from a man aged 60 to 75 with small cell lung cancer. The CDR3 loop is CASRSSGRAGSEQFF. Here the CDR3 DNA reads TGTGCCAGCAGATCGAGCGGGAGGGCCGGAAGTGAGCAGTTCTTC.